The present T cell receptor (beta chain) was sequenced within a study of shared clonotypes between healthy human individuals. Study results and limitations: The sole specimen, blood, was sampled, and tissue repertoires likely differ.

CDR1 and CDR2 (germline): MDHEN, SYDVKM. The CDR3 is 13 residues long. The V and J ends lost 6 bases and 7 bases, in that order; junction bases with no gene match: 3. A word on this clone: Its antigen is unknown.

Sequencing was at deep level. 300 ng DNA, tens of thousands of T cell genomes, went into unsorted PBMC replicate PCRs. Original processing methods: Without quality scores, immunoSEQ junctional reads could not be filtered like full-length reads. Clones were sequenced by immunoSEQ multiplex PCR, and TCRdb holds only the in-frame ones, with some missing. V and J calls and clone size follow that table, whereas D and trimming were derived from the DNA. The sample records about 490,000 clones, 76% being singletons. This TCR came from a middle-aged woman in good health. Some clones in this sample may be carry-over from other donors' samples. The material sequenced was PBMCs. The rearrangement joins TRBV28 to TRBJ1-6; 7 bases agree with TRBD1. The CDR3 region has the DNA TGTGCCAGCAGCTCGACAGGGAATTCACCCCTCCACTTT. Its translation: CASSSTGNSPLHF.